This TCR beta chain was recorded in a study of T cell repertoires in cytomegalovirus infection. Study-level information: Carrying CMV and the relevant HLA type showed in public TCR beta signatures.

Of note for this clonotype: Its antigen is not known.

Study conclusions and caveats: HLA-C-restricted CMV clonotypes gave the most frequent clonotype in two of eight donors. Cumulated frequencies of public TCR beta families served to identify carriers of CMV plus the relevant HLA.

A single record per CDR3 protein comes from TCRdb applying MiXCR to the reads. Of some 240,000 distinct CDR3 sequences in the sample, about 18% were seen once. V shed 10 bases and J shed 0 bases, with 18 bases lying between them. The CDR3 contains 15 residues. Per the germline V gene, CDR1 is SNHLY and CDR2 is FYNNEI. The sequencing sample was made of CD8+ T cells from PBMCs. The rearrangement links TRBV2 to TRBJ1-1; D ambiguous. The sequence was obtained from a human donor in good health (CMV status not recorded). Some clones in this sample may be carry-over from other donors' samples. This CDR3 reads CATAPSGLMNTEAFF. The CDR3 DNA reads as TGTGCCACCGCCCCGTCCGGCCTGATGAACACTGAAGCTTTCTTT.